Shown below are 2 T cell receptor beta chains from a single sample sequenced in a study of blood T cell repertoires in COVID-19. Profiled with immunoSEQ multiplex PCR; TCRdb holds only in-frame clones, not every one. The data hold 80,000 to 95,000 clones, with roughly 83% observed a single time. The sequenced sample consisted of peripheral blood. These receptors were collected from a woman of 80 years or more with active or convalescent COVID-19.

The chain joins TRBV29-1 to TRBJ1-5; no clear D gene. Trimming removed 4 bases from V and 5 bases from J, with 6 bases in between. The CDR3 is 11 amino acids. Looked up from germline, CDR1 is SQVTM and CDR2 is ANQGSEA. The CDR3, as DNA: TGCAGCGTTGGGGAGGATCAGCCCCAGCATTTT. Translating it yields CSVGEDQPQHF.

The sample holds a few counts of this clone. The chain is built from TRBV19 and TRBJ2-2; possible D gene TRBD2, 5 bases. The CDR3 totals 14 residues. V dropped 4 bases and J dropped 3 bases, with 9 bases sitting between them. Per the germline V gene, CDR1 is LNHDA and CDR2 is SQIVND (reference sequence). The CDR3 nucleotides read TGTGCCAGTAGTAGGACGGGGTACACCGGGGAGCTGTTTTTT. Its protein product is CASSRTGYTGELFF.